The next 17 T cell receptor beta chains were all read from a single sample in a study of CD8 T cells in Susac syndrome. It was with random hexamers that 0.5 to 1 ug RNA was reverse transcribed. Each CDR3 protein is one row after TCRdb ran MiXCR on the immunoSEQ multiplex PCR reads. The sample lists about 120,000 distinct CDR3 sequences, just under 95% seen once, with 0.12% in the top ten. The sequencing sample was made of CD8+ T cells from PBMCs. These receptors were obtained from a human donor in good health.

This chain uses TRBV20-1 with TRBJ1-1; D is undetermined. The CDR3 is made up of 16 amino acids. V dropped 4 bases and J dropped 1 base, with 19 bases sitting between them. Germline CDR1 and CDR2: DFQATT and SNEGSKA (reference sequence). CDR3 DNA: TGCAGTGCTACGCCGTCCGGTGAGGTCTGGAACACTGAAGCTTTCTTT. Its translation is CSATPSGEVWNTEAFF.

V gene TRBV29-1 combines with J gene TRBJ2-1; no reliable D call. This CDR3 has 13 amino acids. In germline, CDR1 is SQVTM, CDR2 ANQGSEA. Trimming removed 4 bases at V and 0 bases at J, with 7 bases between. The CDR3 DNA sequence: TGCAGCGTTGGCGAAAACTCCTACAATGAGCAGTTCTTC. Translating gives CSVGENSYNEQFF.

The chain employs TRBV20-1 and TRBJ2-2; 10 positions match TRBD2. Trimming at V came to 5 bases and at J to 7 bases, leaving 10 bases not matched to a gene. There are 15 residues in the CDR3. The germline gives CDR1 DFQATT, CDR2 SNEGSKA (reference sequence). The CDR3 is CSAPRASGGNGELFF. DNA for the CDR3: TGCAGTGCTCCCCGCGCTAGCGGGGGAAACGGGGAGCTGTTTTTT.

The J gene is TRBJ2-4, the V gene TRBV5-6; 9 nucleotides align to TRBD2. The CDR3 runs to 17 residues. V was clipped by 2 bases and J by 2 bases; unmatched bases: 8. Germline V gene data show CDR1 as SGHDT and CDR2 as YYEEEE. CDR3 sequence reads: CASSFSSGMGPKNIQYF. The CDR3 DNA reads as TGTGCCAGCAGCTTTTCTAGCGGGATGGGGCCCAAAAACATTCAGTACTTC.

This chain joins TRBV10-3 and TRBJ2-1, with unresolved D. Between the trimmed V and J ends, which lost 8 bases and 7 bases, there was a span of 18 bases. The germline V gene has CDR1 ENHRY and CDR2 SYGVKD. CDR3 size: 14 residues. The CDR3 DNA follows: TGTGCCATCTCGAATAGGAGCCCCCAGAATGAGCAGTTCTTC. Encoded protein: CAISNRSPQNEQFF.

The V and J genes are TRBV5-1 and TRBJ2-5, with D hard to call. Germline CDR1 and CDR2: SGHRS and YFSETQ. The CDR3 consists of 15 residues. V was clipped by 3 bases and J by 5 bases, with 17 bases between them. CDR3 in amino acids: CASSSSMKSAETQYF. CDR3 nucleotides: TGCGCCAGCAGCTCTAGTATGAAAAGTGCGGAGACCCAGTACTTC. The full variable domain, with the rest looked up from reference TRBV5-1 and TRBJ2-5, is KAGVTQTPRYLIKTRGQQVTLSCSPISGHRSVSWYQQTPGQGLQFLFEYFSETQRNKGNFPGRFSGRQFSNSRSEMNVSTLELGDSALYLCASSSSMKSAETQYFGPGTRLLVL.

This rearrangement joins TRBV6-5 to TRBJ1-2; D perhaps matches TRBD1 (5 bases). The CDR3 runs 20 residues. Trimming stripped 0 bases from V and 4 bases from J, with 27 bases between. Per germline, CDR1 MNHEY and CDR2 SVGAGI. The CDR3 reads CASSYSKVWQGGLFSYGYTF. As DNA, the CDR3 is TGTGCCAGCAGTTACTCGAAGGTCTGGCAGGGCGGCTTGTTTAGCTATGGCTACACCTTC.

The chain employs TRBV19 and TRBJ2-1, with 8 bases lining up with TRBD1. The V and J ends lost 3 bases and 9 bases, in that order; junction bases with no gene match: 4. The CDR3 loop spans 13 amino acids. Germline V lookup: CDR1 LNHDA, CDR2 SQIVND (reference sequence). The CDR3 nucleotides read TGTGCCAGTAGTATCGACAGGGGACGTGAGCAGTTCTTC. This sequence encodes CASSIDRGREQFF. Based on the CDR3 plus reference TRBV19 and TRBJ2-1, the full variable domain is DGGITQSPKYLFRKEGQNVTLSCEQNLNHDAMYWYRQDPGQGLRLIYYSQIVNDFQKGDIAEGYSVSREKKESFPLTVTSAQKNPTAFYLCASSIDRGREQFFGPGTRLTVL.

This rearrangement joins TRBV7-9 to TRBJ1-2; D remains ambiguous. CDR3 length: 12 amino acids. Germline V gene sequence: CDR1 SEHNR, CDR2 FQNEAQ (reference sequence). V shed 6 bases and J shed 7 bases, with 12 bases lying between them. CDR3 protein: CASSSRGGGYTF. In DNA form, the CDR3 reads TGTGCCAGCAGTTCCCGGGGAGGTGGCTACACCTTC.

The chain uses TRBV6-2 or TRBV6-3 and TRBJ2-7; TRBD1 matches at 7 bases. From germline, CDR1 is MNHEY and CDR2 SVGEGT. There are 14 residues in the CDR3. V dropped 4 bases and J dropped 4; count of bases not matched to a gene: 7. The CDR3 DNA is TGTGCCAGCAGTTGGACAGGCCCCGATTACGAGCAGTACTTC. Protein product: CASSWTGPDYEQYF.

The V call is TRBV4-2, the J call TRBJ2-2; D might be TRBD2 (6 bases). This CDR3 spans 14 amino acids. Germline V gives CDR1 LGHNA, CDR2 YNFKEQ. Trimming stripped 4 bases from V and 5 bases from J, with 11 bases between. CDR3 bases: TGTGCCAGCAGCCGGGGACTCCAGACCGGGGAGCTGTTTTTT. It yields the protein CASSRGLQTGELFF.

The rearrangement links TRBV9 to TRBJ1-1, with D uncertain. Germline V gives CDR1 SGDLS, CDR2 YYNGEE. V was clipped by 3 bases and J by 1 base, with 13 bases between them. The CDR3 consists of 15 residues. The CDR3 is CASSASLIGNTEAFF. The CDR3 coding sequence is TGTGCCAGCAGCGCCAGTTTAATTGGGAACACTGAAGCTTTCTTT.

This clonotype appeared a single time. V is TRBV20-1 and J is TRBJ2-1; 9 nucleotides align to TRBD1. V gave up 3 bases and J gave up 6 bases; unmatched junction bases: 12. The germline V gene encodes CDR1 DFQATT and CDR2 SNEGSKA (reference sequence). This CDR3 spans 16 amino acids. CDR3 sequence reads: CSASLIPGQGINEQFF. DNA of the CDR3: TGCAGTGCTAGCCTTATTCCGGGACAGGGTATCAATGAGCAGTTCTTC.

The chain joins TRBV5-1 to TRBJ1-3; no clear D. Trimming shortened V by 0 bases and J by 0 bases, and 10 bases separated the two germline ends. The CDR3 has 16 residues. Germline CDR1 and CDR2: SGHRS and YFSETQ. The CDR3 coding sequence is TGCGCCAGCAGCTTGGACAGAGTAAGCTCTGGAAACACCATATATTTT. Its protein is CASSLDRVSSGNTIYF.

The chain is built from TRBV10-3 and TRBJ2-3; 13 bases line up with TRBD2. The germline V gene encodes CDR1 ENHRY and CDR2 SYGVKD. This CDR3 has 16 residues. The V gene end was trimmed by 5 bases and the J gene end by 9 bases; junction bases not matched to a gene: 11. CDR3 coding DNA: TGTGCCATCAGTATCGGGACTAGCGGGACCTCTGAGACGCAGTATTTT. Residues: CAISIGTSGTSETQYF.

This sequence joins TRBV20-1 and TRBJ1-1; 11 nucleotides match TRBD1. V shed 3 bases, J shed 2 bases, and the junction held 14 bases outside the gene matches. CDR1 is DFQATT and CDR2 is SNEGSKA in the germline V gene (reference sequence). This CDR3 is built from 18 residues. For the CDR3, the DNA is TGCAGTGCTAGTCCCTGGACAGGGGGCGCAAACGGAAACACTGAAGCTTTCTTT. This sequence encodes CSASPWTGGANGNTEAFF.

This sequence joins TRBV3-1 and TRBJ2-2; D call uncertain. Germline lookup yields CDR1 LGHDT and CDR2 YNNKEL (reference sequence). The V end was cut by 5 bases, the J end by 6 bases, with 13 bases between. This CDR3 comprises 14 residues. CDR3 in DNA: TGTGCCAGCAGCTCGGTTTCGGCGGCCGGGGAGCTGTTTTTT. It codes for CASSSVSAAGELFF.